What follows is one T cell receptor beta chain and its context. The sample belongs to a study of blood T cells in healthy people across ages. Alongside a J-beta primer mix, a sample-barcoded 5' primer served in a second PCR lasting about 7 to 12 cycles. MiXCR, run by TCRdb on the 5' RACE reads, gives a single entry per CDR3 protein. The table records 800,000 or so distinct CDR3 sequences, roughly 25% of them present only once. CDR3 length: 16 amino acids. V was pared by 0 bases and J by 4 bases, with 10 bases between. Germline CDR1 reads LGHNA; CDR2 reads YSLEER. These data are also associated with another study on T cells of mothers and their children. From that second work: Whether related or unrelated, pairs show similar shaping of TCR recombination output by thymic selection.

This receptor was taken from a boy between 10 and 17 years old in good health. Input material: blood. This chain links TRBV4-3 with TRBJ2-6, with D hard to call. The CDR3 here is CASSQDRAGGANVLTF. As DNA, the CDR3 is TGCGCCAGCAGCCAAGATCGAGCAGGCGGGGCCAACGTCCTGACTTTC.